This T cell receptor (beta chain) came from a study of blood T cell repertoires in COVID-19 (dated by TCRdb to 2020 to 2022). Concerning the study at large: Samples from collaborators originated in the United States, Italy and Spain and spanned both the acute and convalescent phases of COVID-19. The material from the prospective study consisted of cDNA or gDNA derived from T cells, B-cell-depleted T cells, or PBMCs. The dataset comprised deeply sampled blood TCRbeta repertoires from subjects exposed to, actively infected with, or recovered from COVID-19. The repertoires were released in a freely available public database meant as a resource for research on the immune response to SARS-CoV-2. Samples were obtained from the ongoing ImmuneRACE study (first 160 participants) and from some 1,300 subjects provided by 6 global collaborators. Sample metadata almost always included a de-identified subject ID, COVID-19 status, age in years and sex. Where available, HLA class I and class II types were obtained from metadata supplied by the sample provider rather than from assay-based typing.

The collaborating institutions used their own protocols to collect whole blood in K2EDTA tubes. For TCRbeta analysis, collaborator samples were shipped as frozen whole blood, as isolated PBMCs, or as DNA extracted from either sample type. Findings and caveats that apply to the study as a whole: The amount of clinical and demographic metadata varied by source and participant and was provided uncurated.

CDR1 and CDR2, looked up from the germline V gene, are SGHTA and FQGTGA. Counted from cysteine to phenylalanine, this CDR3 has 15 amino acids. The only DNA kept is the CDR3, 45 bases in frame from the first base. V drops 0 bases and J drops 2 bases, leaving 11 bases in between. The immunoSEQ Assay, a bias-controlled multiplex PCR, was used to amplify TCRbeta CDR3 regions from genomic DNA. The source study handled its data this way. The number of nucleated cells in each sample was estimated by amplification of reference gene primers within the assay. To quantify the absolute abundance of each unique TCRbeta CDR3 rearrangement, sequence reads were collapsed and filtered. Productive Simpson clonality was computed per sample as the square root of Simpson's diversity index over productive rearrangements. The immuneACCESS repertoire file appears here via TCRdb, limited to in-frame rearrangements. These files lack a portion of the clones; in checked studies, under half of the deficit traces to unresolved V genes, and the cause of the others is not known. Clone size and V and J calls were adopted from that table, with D and trimming inferred from the DNA. For this sample the table gives 100,000 to 150,000 clones, of which roughly 69% were detected only once. 1.9% of the sample goes to the ten largest clones.

As for this clone: Its recognized antigen is unknown. No base quality information exists; no much larger clone differs at one position.

The TCR sequence derives from a woman in her 70s with acute or convalescent COVID-19. The sequence links TRBV7-3 to TRBJ2-7; TRBD2 might be the D gene, on 7 matching bases. Sequenced material: peripheral blood. The DNA sequence is TGTGCCAGCAGCTTAACGGCGGGGGCTCCCTACGAGCAGTACTTC. This codes for CASSLTAGAPYEQYF.